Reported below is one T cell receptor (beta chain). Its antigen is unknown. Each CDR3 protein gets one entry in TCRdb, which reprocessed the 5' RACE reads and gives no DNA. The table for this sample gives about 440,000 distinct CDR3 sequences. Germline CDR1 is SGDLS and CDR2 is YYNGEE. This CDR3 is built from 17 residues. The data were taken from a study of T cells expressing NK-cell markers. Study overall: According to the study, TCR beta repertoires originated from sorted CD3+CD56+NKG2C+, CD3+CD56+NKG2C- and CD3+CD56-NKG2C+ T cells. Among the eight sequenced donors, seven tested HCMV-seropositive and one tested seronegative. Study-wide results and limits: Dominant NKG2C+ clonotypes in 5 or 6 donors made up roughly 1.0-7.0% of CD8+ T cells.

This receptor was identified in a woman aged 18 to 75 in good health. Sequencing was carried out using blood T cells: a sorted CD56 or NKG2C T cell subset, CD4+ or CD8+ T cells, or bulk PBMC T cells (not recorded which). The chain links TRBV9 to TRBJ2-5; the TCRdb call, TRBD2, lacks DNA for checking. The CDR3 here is CASSVGGASGTQETQYF.